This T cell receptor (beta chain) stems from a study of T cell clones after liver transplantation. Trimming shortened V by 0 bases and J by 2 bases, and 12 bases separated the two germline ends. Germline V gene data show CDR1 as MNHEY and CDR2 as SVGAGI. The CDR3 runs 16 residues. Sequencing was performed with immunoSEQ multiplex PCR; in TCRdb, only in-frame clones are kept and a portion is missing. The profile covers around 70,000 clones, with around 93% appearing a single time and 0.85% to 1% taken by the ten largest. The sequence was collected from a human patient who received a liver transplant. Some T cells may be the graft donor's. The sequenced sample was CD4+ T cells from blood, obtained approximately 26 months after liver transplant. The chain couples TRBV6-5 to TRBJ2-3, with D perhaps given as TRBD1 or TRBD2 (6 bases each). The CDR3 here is CASSYSEGGSTDTQYF. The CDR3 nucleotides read TGTGCCAGCAGTTACTCGGAGGGGGGTTCCACAGATACGCAGTATTTT.